The T cell receptor beta chain described here comes from a study of T cell responses to AZD1222 COVID-19 vaccine. Method: immunoSEQ multiplex PCR; TCRdb's copy keeps in-frame clones and lacks some. The table shows about 140,000 clones, with about four fifths occurring only once. The length of the CDR3 is 15 residues. The sequencing used peripheral blood, collected on day 0 of AZD1222 vaccination. The TCR was taken from an adult in good health. The chain has TRBV12-1 and TRBJ1-1; the table assigns TRBD1, which was not confirmed against the DNA. TRBV12-1 has pseudogene status. The CDR3 loop is CASSSPGTRNTEAFF. Written as DNA, the CDR3 is TGTGCCAGCAGCTCTCCCGGGACACGGAACACTGAAGCTTTCTTT.